Each of the 30 T cell receptor beta chains below was sequenced from the same sample in a study of T cell responses to AZD1222 COVID-19 vaccine. Assay: immunoSEQ multiplex PCR; the TCRdb copy retains only in-frame clones and omits some. The sample contains roughly 120,000 clones, around 90% of which appear only once. Sequenced here: peripheral blood, sampled on day 0 of AZD1222 vaccination. These receptor sequences come from an adult in good health.

The gene calls are TRBV4-1 and TRBJ1-2, with a possible D match to TRBD1 (5 bases). The CDR3 is 16 residues long. Germline V gives CDR1 MGHRA, CDR2 YSYEKL. Deletions cut 1 base from V and 4 bases from J, with 16 bases between. CDR3 residues: CASSQVSEGTFYGYTF. CDR3 sequence (DNA): TGCGCCAGCAGCCAAGTATCGGAGGGGACTTTCTATGGCTACACCTTC.

V is TRBV6-6 and J is TRBJ2-2; 8 positions match TRBD2. Germline lookup yields CDR1 MNHNY and CDR2 SVGAGI (reference sequence). The CDR3 loop spans 14 amino acids. V lost 7 bases and J lost 5; bases outside the gene matches: 6. CDR3 sequence (DNA): TGTGCCAGCATCGGGGGGGGCCTTACCGGGGAGCTGTTTTTT. Protein sequence: CASIGGGLTGELFF.

The count of this clone is one. The chain uses TRBV28 and TRBJ2-1; D not certain. V was trimmed by 8 bases and J by 0 bases, leaving 11 bases between them. CDR1 and CDR2 (germline): MDHEN, SYDVKM. The CDR3 is made up of 14 amino acids. Here the CDR3 DNA reads TGTGCCAGCCGAGACTCAAGCTCCTACAATGAGCAGTTCTTC. Translated: CASRDSSSYNEQFF.

The chain couples TRBV6-1 to TRBJ1-5; no definite D call. V was pared by 2 bases and J by 0 bases, with 8 bases between. The germline V gene has CDR1 MNHNS and CDR2 SASEGT. The CDR3 totals 15 residues. The CDR3 DNA reads TGTGCCAGCAGTGAACACAGTTCTAGCAATCAGCCCCAGCATTTT. Its protein product is CASSEHSSSNQPQHF.

This sequence joins TRBV4-1 and TRBJ1-1; 11 positions agree with TRBD1. Germline V gene sequence: CDR1 MGHRA, CDR2 YSYEKL. V lost 4 bases and J lost 3; bases outside the gene matches: 4. This CDR3 contains 15 residues. The CDR3, as DNA: TGCGCCAGCAGCCTGGACAGGGGGCTAGACACTGAAGCTTTCTTT. It translates to CASSLDRGLDTEAFF.

The chain carries TRBV9 and TRBJ2-2, with D possibly TRBD1 on 6 matching bases. V lost 0 bases to trimming and J lost 4 bases, with 13 bases between them. CDR3 length equals 16 residues. In germline, CDR1 is SGDLS, CDR2 YYNGEE. CDR3 nucleotide sequence: TGTGCCAGCAGCGTAGTCCCAGGGGCGAGCACCGGGGAGCTGTTTTTT. This gives the protein CASSVVPGASTGELFF.

The chain links TRBV4-1 to TRBJ1-1; D is possibly TRBD1 (6 bases). Germline V gene sequence: CDR1 MGHRA, CDR2 YSYEKL. V was clipped by 4 bases and J by 3 bases, with 21 bases between them. The CDR3 sequence is 17 residues long. The DNA of the CDR3 is TGCGCCAGCAGCCTCCGGGGACATGACGAGGGGGACACTGAAGCTTTCTTT. Translated: CASSLRGHDEGDTEAFF.

This clone was counted once. The rearrangement joins TRBV12-3 or TRBV12-4 to TRBJ1-1; D might be TRBD1 (5 bases). The CDR3 length is 13 residues. V was shortened by 7 bases and J by 4 bases, with 13 bases between the two germline ends. DNA for the CDR3: TGTGCCAGCACCTCTCGGCAGGGCACTGAAGCTTTCTTT. Encoded protein: CASTSRQGTEAFF.

This clone was seen once. This chain links TRBV6-5 with TRBJ1-6; D remains ambiguous. Germline V lookup: CDR1 MNHEY, CDR2 SVGAGI. The CDR3 contains 13 residues. Trimming removed 7 bases at V and 9 bases at J, with 13 bases between. The CDR3 DNA follows: TGTGCCAGCATATCGATAGGGCCTTCACCCCTCCACTTT. Translation: CASISIGPSPLHF.

The chain combines TRBV2 with TRBJ2-3; D ambiguous. The length of the CDR3 is 16 residues. Germline V CDR1 and CDR2: SNHLY, FYNNEI. V shed 5 bases and J shed 0 bases, with 15 bases lying between them. The DNA of the CDR3 is TGTGCCAGCAGTCGCCAAAGTGTCACGAGCACAGATACGCAGTATTTT. Translation gives CASSRQSVTSTDTQYF.

The V call is TRBV19, the J call TRBJ1-2; D possibly corresponds to TRBD1 (6 bases). In germline, CDR1 is LNHDA, CDR2 SQIVND (reference sequence). This CDR3 comprises 15 residues. Deletions cut 2 bases from V and 5 bases from J, with 15 bases between. The CDR3 sequence: CASSIMVDSAYGYTF. The CDR3 DNA sequence: TGTGCCAGTAGTATAATGGTGGACAGTGCTTATGGCTACACCTTC. Full variable domain (remainder filled in from reference TRBV19 and TRBJ1-2): DGGITQSPKYLFRKEGQNVTLSCEQNLNHDAMYWYRQDPGQGLRLIYYSQIVNDFQKGDIAEGYSVSREKKESFPLTVTSAQKNPTAFYLCASSIMVDSAYGYTFGSGTRLTVV.

This rearrangement joins TRBV5-1 to TRBJ2-7; 10 bases are shared with TRBD1. CDR1 SGHRS and CDR2 YFSETQ come from the germline V gene. Trimming cost V 0 bases and J 5 bases; bases outside gene matches: 2. The CDR3 covers 14 residues. DNA for the CDR3: TGCGCCAGCAGCTTGGTGGGACAGGGGAACGAGCAGTACTTC. Translation: CASSLVGQGNEQYF.

The V and J genes are TRBV28 and TRBJ1-6; 7 bases line up with TRBD1. The CDR3 totals 16 residues. Germline V gene data show CDR1 as MDHEN and CDR2 as SYDVKM. V was clipped by 2 bases and J by 6 bases; unmatched bases: 7. CDR3 sequence reads: CASSLTGDGSNSPLHF. The CDR3 DNA follows: TGTGCCAGCAGTTTAACAGGGGATGGAAGTAATTCACCCCTCCACTTT.

This clone came up once. The chain carries TRBV6-5 and TRBJ2-2; D is uncertain. Germline V gives CDR1 MNHEY, CDR2 SVGAGI. Trimming shortened V by 6 bases and J by 3 bases, and 11 bases separated the two germline ends. The CDR3 covers 14 residues. The CDR3 here is CASRLTQDTGELFF. The DNA of the CDR3 is TGTGCCAGCAGACTTACGCAGGACACCGGGGAGCTGTTTTTT.

This sequence joins TRBV19 and TRBJ1-5, with TRBD1 matching over 11 bases. The CDR3 runs to 19 residues. The germline gives CDR1 LNHDA, CDR2 SQIVND (reference sequence). With 5 bases clipped from V and 2 bases from J, the junction kept 14 bases outside the gene matches. The CDR3 sequence is CASSPPRTGGMIGNQPQHF. Written as DNA, the CDR3 is TGTGCCAGTAGTCCTCCGAGGACAGGGGGCATGATTGGCAATCAGCCCCAGCATTTT.

The chain uses TRBV5-1 and TRBJ1-1; possible D gene TRBD1, 6 bases. The ends were cut back, 4 bases at V and 11 bases at J, with 12 bases in the middle. This CDR3 comprises 11 residues. CDR1 SGHRS and CDR2 YFSETQ come from the germline V gene. The chain's CDR3 is CASSLGATAFF. In DNA form, the CDR3 reads TGCGCCAGCAGCCTGGGGGCGACGGCTTTCTTT.

The chain carries TRBV4-1 and TRBJ2-7; D call uncertain. This CDR3 is built from 15 residues. The germline V and J ends were trimmed by 1 base and 2 bases, with 12 bases remaining between them. CDR1 is MGHRA and CDR2 is YSYEKL in the germline V gene. The CDR3 DNA reads TGCGCCAGCAGCCAAGTCCGGAGCGCGGCCTACGAGCAGTACTTC. Residues: CASSQVRSAAYEQYF.

Written as DNA, the CDR3 is TGTGCCAGCAGCGTGGACATCCTCGGGACATTAGCTAACTATGGCTACACCTTC. Translating gives CASSVDILGTLANYGYTF. V is TRBV21-1 and J is TRBJ1-2; the listed D gene, TRBD1, was not tested against the DNA. TRBV21-1 has pseudogene status. The CDR3 contains 18 residues.

The chain links TRBV18 to TRBJ2-3; 15 bases are a match to TRBD2. This CDR3 comprises 19 residues. Germline V gene lookup returns CDR1 KGHSH and CDR2 LQKENI. Unmatched junction bases numbered 7, after V lost 2 bases and J lost 1 base. The CDR3 is CASSPAGTSGGPRTDTQYF. As DNA, the CDR3 is TGTGCCAGCTCACCAGCCGGGACTAGCGGGGGGCCCCGCACAGATACGCAGTATTTT.

The genes are TRBV11-3 and TRBJ1-4, with 9 bases identical to TRBD1. Germline CDR1 and CDR2: SGHNT and YENEEA. The CDR3 has 15 amino acids. With V trimmed by 5 bases and J by 7 bases, 8 bases remained unmatched. CDR3 region: CASSPGRTGVEKLFF. The CDR3 DNA reads as TGTGCCAGCAGCCCCGGAAGGACAGGGGTTGAAAAACTGTTTTTT.

The chain combines TRBV9 with TRBJ1-1; possible D gene TRBD1, 6 bases. The V gene's germline CDR1 is SGDLS and CDR2 YYNGEE. V dropped 4 bases and J dropped 0 bases, with 10 bases sitting between them. This CDR3 has 14 amino acids. CDR3 bases: TGTGCCAGCAGCAAAGACAGGATGAACACTGAAGCTTTCTTT. Protein sequence: CASSKDRMNTEAFF.

The rearrangement joins TRBV30 to TRBJ1-2; D is ambiguous. Deletions cut 2 bases from V and 7 bases from J, with 11 bases between. The V gene's germline CDR1 is GTSNPN and CDR2 SVGIG (reference sequence). The CDR3 is made up of 12 amino acids. The CDR3 spells CAWSRPNGGYTF. CDR3 sequence (DNA): TGTGCCTGGAGTCGGCCGAACGGTGGCTACACCTTC.

The CDR3 spells CASLKGSYEQYF. In DNA form, the CDR3 reads TGCGCCAGCCTCAAAGGCTCCTACGAGCAGTACTTC. The chain couples TRBV10-2 to TRBJ2-7, with D uncertain. Germline CDR1 and CDR2: WSHSY and SAAADI. The CDR3 extends over 12 amino acids. The ends were cut back, 8 bases at V and 0 bases at J, with 8 bases in the middle.

This rearrangement joins TRBV21-1 to TRBJ2-2; the table's TRBD2 call for D was not verified on the DNA. TRBV21-1 is a pseudogene. The CDR3 consists of 14 residues. Written as DNA, the CDR3 is TGTGCCAGCAGCAAGTCGGGGAACACCGGGGAGCTGTTTTTT. Translation gives CASSKSGNTGELFF.

In its sample, this clone was seen a few times. Here the CDR3 reads CAWSVTRGTEAFF. In nucleotides, the CDR3 is TGTGCCTGGAGTGTAACGAGAGGGACTGAAGCTTTCTTT. The rearrangement links TRBV30 to TRBJ1-1; D gene ambiguous. The CDR3 covers 13 residues. CDR1 is GTSNPN, CDR2 SVGIG, per germline (reference sequence). V dropped 0 bases and J dropped 5 bases, with 10 bases sitting between them.

V usage is TRBV3-1 (or the pseudogene TRBV3-2) and J usage is TRBJ1-2, with TRBD1 matching 7 bases. The CDR3 contains 15 residues. The germline CDR1 and CDR2 sequences are LGHDT and YNNKEL (reference sequence). J lost 7 bases, V lost 1 base, and 9 bases had no gene match. This CDR3 reads CASSQGWDSISGYTF. The CDR3 DNA sequence: TGTGCCAGCAGCCAAGGATGGGACAGCATTAGTGGCTACACCTTC.

The chain is built from TRBV28 and TRBJ2-5, with 8 bases matching TRBD1. The CDR3 has 16 residues. Germline V CDR1 and CDR2: MDHEN, SYDVKM. Trimming removed 2 bases from V and 5 bases from J; junction bases left unmatched: 10. The CDR3 loop reads CASSLRGRGRKETQYF. Written as DNA, the CDR3 is TGTGCCAGCAGTTTAAGGGGCAGGGGGCGGAAGGAGACCCAGTACTTC.

The CDR3: CATSRDSQDYGYTF. DNA of the CDR3: TGTGCCACCAGCAGAGATTCACAGGATTATGGCTACACCTTC. This chain links TRBV15 with TRBJ1-2, with a possible D match to TRBD1 (5 bases). Trimming left V 0 bases short and J 5 bases short, with 10 bases between. CDR3 size: 14 residues. The germline CDR1 and CDR2 sequences are LNHNV and YYDKDF (reference sequence).

The V gene is TRBV13, the J gene TRBJ1-2, with D perhaps TRBD1 (5 bases). The germline gives CDR1 PRHDT, CDR2 FYEKMQ (reference sequence). The CDR3 loop spans 14 amino acids. Between the trimmed V and J ends, which lost 2 bases and 2 bases, there was a span of 9 bases. The CDR3 DNA follows: TGTGCCAGCAGCTTAATAAGGGGAAACTATGGCTACACCTTC. Amino acids: CASSLIRGNYGYTF.

This sequence joins TRBV9 and TRBJ1-2; possibly TRBD1 for D (5 bases). Germline V CDR1 and CDR2: SGDLS, YYNGEE. With 4 bases removed from V and 4 bases from J, the gap between germline ends came to 11 bases. The CDR3 is made up of 13 amino acids. Here the CDR3 DNA reads TGTGCCAGCAGCCGTGGGGCGCCCTATGGCTACACCTTC. Translated, it gives CASSRGAPYGYTF.